This record looks at one T cell receptor beta chain sequence and its context. This CDR3 comprises 15 residues. The germline gives CDR1 SGHRS, CDR2 YFSETQ. With 2 bases clipped from V and 5 bases from J, the junction kept 7 bases outside the gene matches. TCRdb re-analysed the RT-PCR reads in MiXCR, keeping a single row per CDR3 protein. The sample yields about 200,000 distinct CDR3 sequences, around two fifths seen once. The data derive from a study of patients and donors after allogeneic stem cell transplantation. This receptor was taken from a human donor who was either an allogeneic HSCT recipient or a stem cell or donor lymphocyte infusion donor (not recorded which). It is not recorded whose cells these are; they may come from a transplant donor. The gene calls are TRBV5-1 and TRBJ2-1; 7 nucleotides align to TRBD1. Material: blood, either unsorted or a sorted T cell fraction (not recorded which). The CDR3 DNA reads TGCGCCAGCAGCTTCCCTAGGGGGCGGAACAATGAGCAGTTCTTC. It codes for CASSFPRGRNNEQFF. The full variable domain, completed using reference TRBV5-1 and TRBJ2-1, is KAGVTQTPRYLIKTRGQQVTLSCSPISGHRSVSWYQQTPGQGLQFLFEYFSETQRNKGNFPGRFSGRQFSNSRSEMNVSTLELGDSALYLCASSFPRGRNNEQFFGPGTRLTVL.